This is a list of T cell receptor beta chains from one sample in a study of Graves' ophthalmopathy and Graves' hyperthyroidism. MiXCR was run by TCRdb on the multiplex PCR reads, yielding one entry per CDR3 protein. The top ten clones hold 8.5% to 14% of a sample with around 1,200,000 distinct CDR3 sequences, about two fifths of them seen once. Sequenced sample: peripheral blood or thyroid tissue (not recorded which). Receptor source: an adult man with Graves' hyperthyroidism. Each CDR3 is given with its conserved first and last residue. A D gene is named only where the DNA matches it firmly. Clone size appears in some rows only: once, few, many, or a class for an expanded clone.

D,size,V,J,length,DNA,CDR3
.,many,TRBV12-3/TRBV12-4,TRBJ1-2,13,TGTGCCAGCAGTTCAGGGGTTAACTATGGCTACACCTTC,CASSSGVNYGYTF
.,few,TRBV10-3,TRBJ2-1,12,TGTGCCATCAGCACCACAGGGAATGAGCAGTTCTTC,CAISTTGNEQFF
TRBD1,many,TRBV5-1,TRBJ2-5,15,TGCGCCAGCAGCCTAGGGGGACAGTCCCAAGAGACCCAGTACTTC,CASSLGGQSQETQYF
.,.,TRBV20-1,TRBJ2-7,14,TGCAGTGCTAGGATCCTGCAGGGACCCCACGAGCAGTACTTC,CSARILQGPHEQYF
.,.,TRBV20-1,TRBJ2-5,15,TGCAGTGCTAGAGATGGGACAAGCCCCCCAGAGACCCAGTACTTC,CSARDGTSPPETQYF
.,few,TRBV4-1,TRBJ2-7,16,TGCGCCAGCAGCCAAGATCTCGGGCTAGCTTTATACGAGCAGTACTTC,CASSQDLGLALYEQYF
.,few,TRBV2,TRBJ1-2,13,TGTGCCAGCAGCGTCCACAGGGACTATGGCTACACCTTC,CASSVHRDYGYTF
.,.,TRBV4-1,TRBJ1-5,14,TGCGCCAGCAGCCAAGAAAGGGGGAGTCAGCCCCAGCATTTT,CASSQERGSQPQHF
TRBD1,.,TRBV7-8,TRBJ2-2,17,TGTGCCAGCAGGTCTGGGACAGGGACGATGTCAACCGGGGAGCTGTTTTTT,CASRSGTGTMSTGELFF
TRBD1,.,TRBV6-5,TRBJ1-6,16,TGTGCCAGCAGGCTACGACAGGGGCCTTATAATTCACCCCTCCACTTT,CASRLRQGPYNSPLHF
TRBD1,many,TRBV20-1,TRBJ1-6,11,TGCAGTGCCAGACAGGGAACACCCCTCCACTTT,CSARQGTPLHF
.,.,TRBV7-3,TRBJ2-5,14,TGTGCCAGCAGCCGTCTTCCAGTTAAAGAGACCCAGTACTTC,CASSRLPVKETQYF
.,many,TRBV15,TRBJ1-2,13,TGTGCCACCAGCAGTTATGGGTCGGGTGGCTACACCTTC,CATSSYGSGGYTF
TRBD2,.,TRBV7-2,TRBJ2-7,14,TGTGCCAGCAGCTTAGGCCTCACGGGGGGCGAGCAGTACTTC,CASSLGLTGGEQYF
.,.,TRBV2,TRBJ2-6,12,TGTGCCAGCACAAGGGGAACAAACACTGAAGCTTTC,CASTRGTNTEAF
.,.,TRBV18,TRBJ1-1,15,TGTGCCAGCTCACCCGACGTTTTGTGGGACACTGAAGCTTTCTTT,CASSPDVLWDTEAFF
.,.,TRBV9,TRBJ2-5,13,TGTGCCAGCAGCGGGACGATTCAAGAGACCCAGTACTTC,CASSGTIQETQYF
.,.,TRBV19,TRBJ2-5,12,TGTGCCAGTAGTGCCTCTTTCGAGACCCAGTACTTC,CASSASFETQYF
.,many,TRBV24-1,TRBJ2-7,11,TGTGCCACCAGTGACAATTACGAGCAGTACTTC,CATSDNYEQYF
.,few,TRBV20-1,TRBJ1-1,13,TGCAGTGCTTTTGGGACCTGGGACACTGAAGCTTTCTTT,CSAFGTWDTEAFF
TRBD1,.,TRBV29-1,TRBJ1-2,14,TGCAGCGTGCGACAGGGACAGGGGGGATTTGGCTACACCTTC,CSVRQGQGGFGYTF
TRBD1,.,TRBV7-9,TRBJ1-2,14,TGTGCCAGCAGCTTTGGAACAGGGGGTGATGGCTACACCTTC,CASSFGTGGDGYTF
.,many,TRBV12-3/TRBV12-4,TRBJ2-5,14,TGTGCCAGCAGTTTCGGGGGAACTAAAGAGACCCAGTACTTC,CASSFGGTKETQYF
TRBD1,.,TRBV7-9,TRBJ1-2,16,TGTGCCAGCCAAGCCCCCCGGACAGGGTGGAACTATGGCTACACCTTC,CASQAPRTGWNYGYTF
TRBD1,many,TRBV7-2,TRBJ1-1,13,TGTGCCAGCACCCTATTTCCGGGACAGGAAGCTTTCTTT,CASTLFPGQEAFF
.,many,TRBV5-6,TRBJ1-2,12,TGTGCCAGCAGCCCCGGGAATTTGGGCTACACCTTC,CASSPGNLGYTF
TRBD1,.,TRBV12-3/TRBV12-4,TRBJ2-7,13,TGTGCCAGCAACCGGGACAGGGTGGGCGAGCAGTACTTC,CASNRDRVGEQYF
TRBD1,.,TRBV12-3/TRBV12-4,TRBJ1-2,17,TGTGCCAGCAGTTTAAGTCCGGCAACAGGGGCTAACTATGGCTACACCTTC,CASSLSPATGANYGYTF
TRBD1,many,TRBV24-1,TRBJ1-5,15,TGTGCCACCAGGGGCGGGACAGGGGATTCGCAGCCCCAGCATTTT,CATRGGTGDSQPQHF
.,many,TRBV7-2,TRBJ1-6,16,TGTGCCAGCAGCTTAAATGCGGCCAGGGGATATTCACCCCTCCACTTT,CASSLNAARGYSPLHF
.,.,TRBV16,TRBJ1-4,15,TGTGCCAGCAGCCGTACACAGGGAGAGCGGGAAAAACTGTTTTTT,CASSRTQGEREKLFF
.,many,TRBV20-1,TRBJ2-5,13,TGCAGTGCTAGAGGCGGGGTCCAAGAGACCCAGTACTTC,CSARGGVQETQYF
TRBD2,many,TRBV15,TRBJ2-7,16,TGTGCCACCAGCACACAAAGCGGGAAGGTGTCCTACGAGCAGTACTTC,CATSTQSGKVSYEQYF
TRBD2,few,TRBV10-2,TRBJ2-5,16,TGCGCCAGCTCCACTAGCGGGGGGTTACCGACAGAGACCCAGTACTTC,CASSTSGGLPTETQYF
.,many,TRBV14,TRBJ1-2,12,TGTGCCAGCAGCCAGTCCAGCTATGGCTACACCTTC,CASSQSSYGYTF
.,.,TRBV2,TRBJ1-1,12,TGTGCCAGCAGAAGACCCGAGACTGAAGCTTTCTTT,CASRRPETEAFF
.,many,TRBV9,TRBJ2-5,14,TGTGCCAGCAGTGAACAGTCGTACCAAGAGACCCAGTACTTC,CASSEQSYQETQYF
.,many,TRBV6-5,TRBJ1-5,15,TGTGCCAGCAGTTACGGGGGGGCAAGCAATCAGCCCCAGCATTTT,CASSYGGASNQPQHF
.,.,TRBV6-5,TRBJ2-2,15,TGTGCCAGCAGTTACTCAGGGGCGGGAACCGGGGAGCTGTTTTTT,CASSYSGAGTGELFF
.,many,TRBV20-1,TRBJ2-6,13,TGCAGTGCTAGAACAGCTGGGGCCAACGTCCTGACTTTC,CSARTAGANVLTF
.,many,TRBV11-2,TRBJ1-5,13,TGTGCCAGCAGCTTTGAACAGGGACAGCCCCAGCATTTT,CASSFEQGQPQHF
.,many,TRBV10-3,TRBJ2-7,12,TGTGCCATCAGTATCCAGGGCTACGAGCAGTACTTC,CAISIQGYEQYF
TRBD1,few,TRBV7-2,TRBJ1-1,15,TGTGCCAGCACACGACAGGGGCCCGGGGACACTGAAGCTTTCTTT,CASTRQGPGDTEAFF
TRBD1,many,TRBV5-6,TRBJ1-6,14,TGTGCCAGCAGCTCCAGGGGGACGCCTACACCCCTCCACTTT,CASSSRGTPTPLHF
TRBD2,many,TRBV10-2,TRBJ2-7,14,TGTGCCAGCAGCGCAGGACTAGGCGGCTACGAGCAGTACTTC,CASSAGLGGYEQYF
TRBD2,.,TRBV5-1,TRBJ2-2,16,TGCGCCAGCAGCTCCACTAGCGCCGGAGGAATCGGGGAGCTGTTTTTT,CASSSTSAGGIGELFF
.,few,TRBV14,TRBJ1-1,15,TGTGCCAGCAGCCAGGGAGGGAGGATGAACACTGAAGCTTTCTTT,CASSQGGRMNTEAFF
.,.,TRBV3-1,TRBJ2-7,13,TGTGCCGGCAAGACAGCCGAATCCTACGAGCAGTACTTC,CAGKTAESYEQYF
.,.,TRBV25-1,TRBJ1-1,15,TGTGCCAGCAGTGAATTAGACGGGGGGTACACTGAAGCTTTCTTT,CASSELDGGYTEAFF
.,many,TRBV10-3,TRBJ1-1,14,TGTGCCATCAGTGAGTCGGAAGGTTACACTGAAGCTTTCTTT,CAISESEGYTEAFF
.,.,TRBV12-3/TRBV12-4,TRBJ1-1,13,TGTGCCAGCACCTTGGTACGGAACACTGAAGCTTTCTTT,CASTLVRNTEAFF
TRBD2,many,TRBV29-1,TRBJ2-2,15,TGCAGCGTCACCGGGACTAGCGGGGGCACCGGGGAGCTGTTTTTT,CSVTGTSGGTGELFF
.,.,TRBV10-3,TRBJ1-1,16,TGTGCCATCAACCCTCGGGCCAGGGGTCTGAACACTGAAGCTTTCTTT,CAINPRARGLNTEAFF
TRBD2,few,TRBV7-9,TRBJ2-7,14,TGTGCCAGCAGCTTAAAGGCGGGAGTCGGAGAGCAGTACTTC,CASSLKAGVGEQYF
.,few,TRBV28,TRBJ2-5,13,TGTGCCAGCAGCCAATACCGCCAAGAGACCCAGTACTTC,CASSQYRQETQYF